The 31 T cell receptor beta chains below come from one sample, sequenced in a study of vaccination and CD4 T cells after COVID-19. Their cognate antigens are unknown. Cultured CD4+ T cells had their DNA profiled by the Oncomine TCR Beta short-read assay. In TCRdb, the PCR reads were re-called with MiXCR into one record per CDR3 protein. The sample has more than 15,000 distinct CDR3 sequences, about 45% seen once. Treatment indicated: roughly ten-day PBMC culture with coronavirus spike peptide pools or control peptides (ViraFEST assay). The specimen was CD4+ T cells from blood, cultured in vitro. These receptors all come from a human donor who had recovered from COVID-19.

V usage is TRBV28 and J usage is TRBJ2-3; D may be TRBD1 or TRBD2 (5 bases each). CDR1 MDHEN and CDR2 SYDVKM come from the germline V gene. The CDR3 loop spans 15 amino acids. V shed 1 base and J shed 5 bases, with 13 bases lying between them. Written as DNA, the CDR3 is TGTGCCAGCAGTTTATCAGCGGCGAGGGGAGATACGCAGTATTTT. Translating gives CASSLSAARGDTQYF.

J is TRBJ2-3 and V is TRBV19; D is unresolved. CDR1 and CDR2 (germline): LNHDA, SQIVND (reference sequence). V lost 5 bases to trimming and J lost 1 base, with 13 bases between them. This CDR3 is built from 15 residues. CDR3 bases: TGTGCCAGTAGTTCGAGGACCCCTGGCACAGATACGCAGTATTTT. This translates into CASSSRTPGTDTQYF.

This clonotype was detected once. The genes are TRBV5-4 and TRBJ2-1, with 7 bases matching TRBD1. The V segment lost 6 bases and the J segment 5 bases; nucleotides outside the gene matches: 11. Germline V gene data show CDR1 as SGHNT and CDR2 as YYREEE (reference sequence). This CDR3 is built from 15 residues. CDR3 region: CASNLDRANNNEQFF. In DNA form, the CDR3 reads TGTGCCAGCAATCTTGACAGGGCCAACAACAATGAGCAGTTCTTC.

This clonotype was seen only a few times. The V call is TRBV6-1, the J call TRBJ1-2, with 7 nucleotides matching TRBD1. The J segment lost 0 bases and the V segment lost 6 bases, leaving 7 bases of the junction unmatched. CDR1 is MNHNS and CDR2 is SASEGT in the germline V gene. CDR3 length: 15 residues. The CDR3 spells CASRRAGTANYGYTF. In nucleotides, the CDR3 is TGTGCCAGCAGGAGAGCCGGGACAGCTAACTATGGCTACACCTTC.

V and J are TRBV20-1 and TRBJ2-7; 8 bases are a match to TRBD1. Germline CDR1 DFQATT, CDR2 SNEGSKA (reference sequence). This CDR3 has 14 residues. The V gene end was trimmed by 4 bases and the J gene end by 2 bases; junction bases not matched to a gene: 7. CDR3 sequence (DNA): TGCAGTGCTATTACAGGGGGGCCAACCTACGAGCAGTACTTC. Translation: CSAITGGPTYEQYF.

The chain couples TRBV7-3 to TRBJ2-1, with D unclear. Germline V CDR1 and CDR2: SGHTA, FQGTGA. The V and J ends lost 2 bases and 0 bases respectively, with 14 bases between them. The CDR3 sequence is 17 residues long. The CDR3 DNA reads as TGTGCCAGCAGCTTATGGGCTACCCAAAGCTCCTACAATGAGCAGTTCTTC. It translates to CASSLWATQSSYNEQFF.

A remark on this clonotype: Relative to the germline gene, one junction end is altered; a read error may explain this. In nucleotides, the CDR3 is TGTGCCAGCAGCGAAGGAGCGGGGGCGACCCAGTACTTC. Encoded protein: CASSEGAGATQYF. The chain joins TRBV2 to TRBJ2-5; 8 nucleotides line up with TRBD2. CDR3 length: 13 amino acids. Germline loops: CDR1 SNHLY, CDR2 FYNNEI.

The CDR3 nucleotides read TGTGCCAGCAGTTATTGGGTCGGGAGGGAGCTGTTTTTT. It encodes CASSYWVGRELFF. The chain joins TRBV6-2 or TRBV6-3 to TRBJ2-2, with a possible D match to TRBD2 (5 bases). The CDR3 length is 13 residues. V was pared by 3 bases and J by 9 bases, with 11 bases between. Germline V lookup: CDR1 MNHEY, CDR2 SVGEGT.

The chain couples TRBV28 to TRBJ2-4; D is perhaps TRBD2 (5 bases). The CDR3 is 13 residues long. Between the trimmed V and J ends, which lost 6 bases and 8 bases, there was a span of 14 bases. Germline CDR1 and CDR2: MDHEN and SYDVKM. CDR3 sequence: CASSTVERDIQYF. The CDR3 coding sequence is TGTGCCAGCAGCACGGTCGAGAGGGACATTCAGTACTTC.

This clonotype occurred a few times. The chain has TRBV6-1 and TRBJ1-6; 10 bases line up with TRBD1. The CDR3 has 14 residues. Germline CDR1 MNHNS, CDR2 SASEGT. Unmatched junction bases numbered 9, after V lost 6 bases and J lost 13 bases. CDR3 DNA sequence: TGTGCCAGCAGCCCGGACAGGGGGGGCCTTCCCCTCCACTTT. Translation: CASSPDRGGLPLHF.

This clonotype was counted between two and nine times. This sequence joins TRBV11-2 and TRBJ2-3; D may match TRBD1 or TRBD2 (5 bases each). This CDR3 has 12 residues. Trimming took 4 bases from V and 11 from J, leaving 13 bases between them. Germline V lookup: CDR1 SGHAT, CDR2 FQNNGV. The CDR3 region has the DNA TGTGCCAGCAGCTACAGGACTGCGATGCAGTATTTT. Protein: CASSYRTAMQYF.

This clonotype was found once. The chain has TRBV6-5 and TRBJ2-1; D ambiguous. The germline V gene encodes CDR1 MNHEY and CDR2 SVGAGI. The V end was cut by 0 bases, the J end by 6 bases, with 6 bases between. This CDR3 spans 13 amino acids. DNA of the CDR3: TGTGCCAGCAGTTACTCAGGACCCAATGAGCAGTTCTTC. Amino acids: CASSYSGPNEQFF.

The table lists this clonotype with a few counts. The junction differs from germline at one of its ends, possibly a read error. V usage is TRBV11-3 and J usage is TRBJ1-2; D possibly corresponds to TRBD1 (6 bases). The CDR3 loop spans 13 amino acids. Germline loops: CDR1 SGHNT, CDR2 YENEEA. DNA for the CDR3: TGTGCCAGCAGCCTAGAGGTTGGGGGCGGCTACACCTTC. It encodes CASSLEVGGGYTF.

V gene TRBV6-1 combines with J gene TRBJ2-3, with D perhaps TRBD1 (5 bases). The CDR3 spans 15 residues. Trimming cost V 10 bases and J 5 bases, with 22 bases left between them. CDR1 is MNHNS and CDR2 is SASEGT in the germline V gene. The CDR3 here is CAKESEGAKGDTQYF. The CDR3 DNA reads TGTGCCAAAGAGAGTGAAGGGGCCAAAGGAGATACGCAGTATTTT.

The chain carries TRBV10-2 and TRBJ1-5; the D is unclear. Trimming took off 0 bases at V and 7 bases at J, with 10 bases between the two ends. The CDR3 is 14 residues long. Germline CDR1 WSHSY, CDR2 SAAADI. In nucleotides, the CDR3 is TGCGCCAGCAGTGAGTCAGGACCGAAGCAGCCCCAGCATTTT. Its translation is CASSESGPKQPQHF.

This chain links TRBV24-1 with TRBJ1-1; possibly TRBD1 for D (6 bases). This CDR3 region has 14 residues. V was cut by 2 bases and J by 6 bases, with 12 bases left in between. Germline CDR1 reads KGHDR; CDR2 reads SFDVKD. The CDR3 sequence is CATSDWQQGAEAFF. For the CDR3, the DNA is TGTGCCACCAGTGATTGGCAACAGGGAGCTGAAGCTTTCTTT.

The rearrangement joins TRBV5-1 to TRBJ2-3, with 7 bases matching TRBD1. V trimming: 0 bases; J trimming: 6 bases; junction bases outside the gene matches: 4. This CDR3 spans 14 amino acids. Germline V gene data show CDR1 as SGHRS and CDR2 as YFSETQ. The CDR3 loop reads CASSLDRGADTQYF. The CDR3, as DNA: TGCGCCAGCAGCTTGGACAGGGGTGCGGATACGCAGTATTTT.

J is TRBJ2-7 and V is TRBV6-5; weak D call: TRBD2 (6 bases). The V end lost 2 bases, the J end lost 4 bases, and 18 bases lay between the germline ends. Germline CDR1 MNHEY, CDR2 SVGAGI. The CDR3 covers 16 residues. CDR3 in DNA: TGTGCCAGCAGTTACGGCATCGCCGGGGGTTTATACGAGCAGTACTTC. Residues: CASSYGIAGGLYEQYF.

This clonotype was picked up a small number of times. The gene calls are TRBV7-2 and TRBJ2-2; 8 bases line up with TRBD2. V lost 2 bases, J lost 4 bases, and 6 bases stayed unmatched. The CDR3 has 16 amino acids. Per germline, CDR1 SGHTA and CDR2 FQGNSA. The CDR3 loop is CASSLNAGGFTGELFF. The CDR3 nucleotides are TGTGCCAGCAGCTTAAACGCGGGGGGATTCACCGGGGAGCTGTTTTTT. The variable domain in full, completed from reference TRBV7-2 and TRBJ2-2, reads GAGVSQSPSNKVTEKGKDVELRCDPISGHTALYWYRQSLGQGLEFLIYFQGNSAPDKSGLPSDRFSAERTGGSVSTLTIQRTQQEDSAVYLCASSLNAGGFTGELFFGEGSRLTVL.

The J gene is TRBJ2-5, the V gene TRBV11-3, with 10 bases identical to TRBD1. The CDR3 is 18 residues long. The V gene end was trimmed by 5 bases and the J gene end by 5 bases; junction bases not matched to a gene: 17. Germline V gene lookup returns CDR1 SGHNT and CDR2 YENEEA. The CDR3 reads CASSRTGTGVSTKETQYF. The CDR3 DNA is TGTGCCAGCAGCCGGACAGGGACAGGGGTTTCAACCAAGGAGACCCAGTACTTC. Filled out from reference TRBV11-3 and TRBJ2-5, the complete variable domain reads EAGVVQSPRYKIIEKKQPVAFWCNPISGHNTLYWYLQNLGQGPELLIRYENEEAVDDSQLPKDRFSAERLKGVDSTLKIQPAELGDSAVYLCASSRTGTGVSTKETQYFGPGTRLLVL.

This clonotype was observed a single time. This chain uses TRBV9 with TRBJ2-3; D is undetermined. Between the trimmed V and J ends, which lost 3 bases and 3 bases, there was a span of 11 bases. Germline loops: CDR1 SGDLS, CDR2 YYNGEE. This CDR3 spans 14 amino acids. CDR3 region: CASSERVATDTQYF. CDR3 nucleotides: TGTGCCAGCAGCGAAAGAGTAGCAACAGATACGCAGTATTTT.

The chain is built from TRBV11-2 and TRBJ2-7, with D possibly matching TRBD1 (5 bases). The length of the CDR3 is 13 residues. V lost 3 bases, J lost 12 bases, and 18 bases lay in between. Germline CDR1 SGHAT, CDR2 FQNNGV. The CDR3 DNA is TGTGCCAGCAGCTTGGAGACAGCCTTATATGCGTACTTC. Translation: CASSLETALYAYF.

The V and J genes are TRBV6-5 and TRBJ1-3; 7 bases line up with TRBD1. The V gene's germline CDR1 is MNHEY and CDR2 SVGAGI. The V segment lost 4 bases and the J segment 3 bases; nucleotides outside the gene matches: 12. The CDR3 totals 17 residues. The CDR3 nucleotides are TGTGCCAGCAGTTCACCCTCGAAGGGGGCAGATGGAAACACCATATATTTT. Its translation is CASSSPSKGADGNTIYF.

V is TRBV6-1 and J is TRBJ2-3, with a tentative D call TRBD2 (6 bases). Germline CDR1 and CDR2: MNHNS and SASEGT. The CDR3 sequence is 16 residues long. Trimming shortened V by 7 bases and J by 0 bases, and 17 bases separated the two germline ends. CDR3 residues: CASNPVGGFSTDTQYF. CDR3 bases: TGTGCCAGCAATCCCGTGGGGGGTTTTAGCACAGATACGCAGTATTTT.

This clonotype was observed a few times. The J gene is TRBJ2-1, the V gene TRBV29-1, with D unclear. The CDR3 length is 14 residues. Trimming shortened V by 7 bases and J by 0 bases, and 13 bases separated the two germline ends. CDR1 SQVTM and CDR2 ANQGSEA come from the germline V gene. This CDR3 is CSAVGGSSYNEQFF. The CDR3 coding sequence is TGCAGCGCTGTCGGCGGTAGCTCCTACAATGAGCAGTTCTTC.

The chain uses TRBV7-2 and TRBJ2-7, with D unresolved. The CDR3 totals 14 residues. V was pared by 5 bases and J by 4 bases, with 15 bases between. The germline CDR1 and CDR2 sequences are SGHTA and FQGNSA. DNA for the CDR3: TGTGCCAGCAGCCCCGTGGGAACGCGGTACGAGCAGTACTTC. Amino acid sequence: CASSPVGTRYEQYF. Full variable domain (remainder filled in from reference TRBV7-2 and TRBJ2-7): GAGVSQSPSNKVTEKGKDVELRCDPISGHTALYWYRQSLGQGLEFLIYFQGNSAPDKSGLPSDRFSAERTGGSVSTLTIQRTQQEDSAVYLCASSPVGTRYEQYFGPGTRLTVT.

The chain links TRBV7-9 to TRBJ2-6; a weak D match, TRBD2 (6 bases). The germline V gene has CDR1 SEHNR and CDR2 FQNEAQ (reference sequence). CDR3 length: 19 residues. V was clipped by 5 bases and J by 0 bases, with 20 bases between them. CDR3 sequence reads: CASSLGLGGGSSGANVLTF. The CDR3 coding sequence is TGTGCCAGCAGCCTAGGTTTAGGCGGAGGGAGCTCTGGGGCCAACGTCCTGACTTTC.

The genes are TRBV19 and TRBJ1-2, with TRBD1 as a possible D gene (5 bases). Trimming removed 5 bases from V and 8 bases from J, with 24 bases in between. This CDR3 has 16 residues. Looked up from germline, CDR1 is LNHDA and CDR2 is SQIVND (reference sequence). The CDR3 DNA sequence: TGTGCCAGTAGTCCCCGTCCCCGGGGGGGTTTCGGCGGCTACACCTTC. Encoded protein: CASSPRPRGGFGGYTF.

V and J are TRBV6-1 and TRBJ2-5; D might be TRBD1 or TRBD2, each matching 6 bases. Germline loops: CDR1 MNHNS, CDR2 SASEGT. This CDR3 comprises 13 residues. Trimming cost V 6 bases and J 7 bases, with 15 bases left between them. CDR3 in DNA: TGTGCCAGCAGGACAGGTTTGGGAGGGACCCAGTACTTC. This gives the protein CASRTGLGGTQYF.

The rearrangement links TRBV5-1 to TRBJ2-7; a possible D gene is TRBD1 (6 bases). The V gene's germline CDR1 is SGHRS and CDR2 YFSETQ. The CDR3 covers 16 residues. V lost 1 base to trimming and J lost 2 bases, with 16 bases between them. Written as DNA, the CDR3 is TGCGCCAGCAGCTTGAACGGAGGCAGGGGCCCCTACGAGCAGTACTTC. It is translated as CASSLNGGRGPYEQYF.

The V gene is TRBV2, the J gene TRBJ1-3; 7 bases map to TRBD1. The CDR3 extends over 16 amino acids. J gave up 5 bases and V 5 bases, and 12 bases lay outside the gene matches. Looked up from germline, CDR1 is SNHLY and CDR2 is FYNNEI. CDR3 in amino acids: CASSPQGDRQRNTIYF. In DNA form, the CDR3 reads TGTGCCAGCAGTCCCCAGGGGGACAGACAACGAAACACCATATATTTT.